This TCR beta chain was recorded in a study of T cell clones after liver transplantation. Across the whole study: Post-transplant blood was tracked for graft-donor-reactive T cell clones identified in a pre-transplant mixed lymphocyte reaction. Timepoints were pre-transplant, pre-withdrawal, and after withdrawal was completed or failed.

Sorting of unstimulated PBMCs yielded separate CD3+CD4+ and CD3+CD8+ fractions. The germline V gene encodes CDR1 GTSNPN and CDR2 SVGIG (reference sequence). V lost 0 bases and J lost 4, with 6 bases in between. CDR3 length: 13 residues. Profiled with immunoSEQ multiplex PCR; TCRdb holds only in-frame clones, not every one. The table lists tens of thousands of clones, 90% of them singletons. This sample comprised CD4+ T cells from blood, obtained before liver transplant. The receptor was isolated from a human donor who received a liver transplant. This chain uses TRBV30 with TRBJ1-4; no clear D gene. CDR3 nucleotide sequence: TGTGCCTGGAGTGTATTCCTTAATGAAAAACTGTTTTTT. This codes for CAWSVFLNEKLFF.